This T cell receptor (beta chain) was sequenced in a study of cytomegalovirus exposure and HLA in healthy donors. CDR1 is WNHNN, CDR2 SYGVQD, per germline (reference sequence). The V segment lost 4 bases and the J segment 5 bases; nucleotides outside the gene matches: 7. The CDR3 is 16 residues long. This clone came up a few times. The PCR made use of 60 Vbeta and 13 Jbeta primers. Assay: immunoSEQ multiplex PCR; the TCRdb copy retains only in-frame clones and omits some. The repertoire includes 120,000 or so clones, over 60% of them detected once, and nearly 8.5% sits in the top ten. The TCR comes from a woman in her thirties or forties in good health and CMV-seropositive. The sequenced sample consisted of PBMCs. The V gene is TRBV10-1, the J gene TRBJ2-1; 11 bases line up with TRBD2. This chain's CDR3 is CASSGTGTSGNNEQFF. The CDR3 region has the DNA TGCGCCAGCAGTGGAACCGGGACTAGCGGAAACAATGAGCAGTTCTTC.